The rows below give T cell receptor beta chains drawn from one sample of a study of shared clonotypes between healthy human individuals. Sequencing was performed with immunoSEQ multiplex PCR; in TCRdb, only in-frame clones are kept and a portion is missing. The sample lists some 2.1 million clones, about 95% occurring once. Sequenced input: naive CD8+ T cells sorted from blood. These receptors were taken from a man between 18 and 35 years old in good health. Both conserved end residues are part of each CDR3. D genes are given only for firm matches. Clone size is stated in some rows and not others, as once, few, many or a class when expanded.

.	TRBV7-9	.	TRBJ2-1	TGTGCCAGCAGCTTTCGGTGGGATCAAAGCGATGAGCAGTTCTTC	CASSFRWDQSDEQFF
.	TRBV28	.	TRBJ1-4	TGTGCCAGCAGTTTTTCAAGGTACAGGGCCGCTAATGAAAAACTGTTTTTT	CASSFSRYRAANEKLFF
.	TRBV6-5	.	TRBJ1-4	TGTGCCAGCGGCTCGGTCGAAAAACTGTTTTTT	CASGSVEKLFF
.	TRBV27	TRBD1	TRBJ2-3	TGTGCCAGCAGTCAAGGGGTAGGGGGCGCAGATACGCAGTATTTT	CASSQGVGGADTQYF
.	TRBV6-1	TRBD1	TRBJ2-7	TGTGCCAGCAGCCTCAGGGGGTCCTACGAGCAGTACTTC	CASSLRGSYEQYF
.	TRBV28	.	TRBJ1-3	TGTGCCAGCAGTTTCCCTGGACGGGACGGAAACACCATATATTTT	CASSFPGRDGNTIYF
.	TRBV5-6	.	TRBJ2-3	TGTGCCAGCAGCTTGGCCCCCCCGGCAGATACGCAGTATTTT	CASSLAPPADTQYF
.	TRBV10-3	TRBD1	TRBJ1-3	TGTGCCACCGGGACAGGGGGCCCATCTACTGGAAACACCATATATTTT	CATGTGGPSTGNTIYF
.	TRBV30	.	TRBJ2-2	TGTGCCTGGAGCCCCCTCACCGGGGAGCTGTTTTTT	CAWSPLTGELFF
.	TRBV9	TRBD1	TRBJ2-3	TGTGCCAGCAGCGTTTGGGACAGGGATGAAACTAGCACAGATACGCAGTATTTT	CASSVWDRDETSTDTQYF
.	TRBV9	TRBD1	TRBJ1-2	TGTGCCAGCAGCTCCACTCAGGGGGCAGATGGCTACACCTTC	CASSSTQGADGYTF
.	TRBV28	.	TRBJ2-7	TGTGCCAGCAGTCCTGGCTACGAGCAGTACTTC	CASSPGYEQYF
.	TRBV27	TRBD2	TRBJ2-3	TGTGCCAGCAGTTCCGACCCTACGACTAGCGGGGGGATCACAGATACGCAGTATTTT	CASSSDPTTSGGITDTQYF
.	TRBV29-1	.	TRBJ1-1	TGCAGCACGGACGACCGGAACACTGAAGCTTTCTTT	CSTDDRNTEAFF
.	TRBV7-9	.	TRBJ1-1	TGTGCCAGCAGTGCCCCCGGAGCTGAAGCTTTCTTT	CASSAPGAEAFF
.	TRBV29-1	TRBD1	TRBJ2-7	TGCAGCGCCAGGACAGGGGCCACCTACGAGCAGTACTTC	CSARTGATYEQYF
.	TRBV7-9	TRBD2	TRBJ2-1	TGTGCCAGCAGCCTGAGCGGGAACTCCTACAATGAGCAGTTCTTC	CASSLSGNSYNEQFF
once	TRBV27	TRBD2	TRBJ2-3	TGTGCCAGCAGGCCCGGGACTAGCGGGAGCACAGATACGCAGTATTTT	CASRPGTSGSTDTQYF
.	TRBV5-5	.	TRBJ2-7	TGTGCCAGCAGCGCCTCCGGGACACCCTACGAGCAGTACTTC	CASSASGTPYEQYF
.	TRBV19	.	TRBJ2-1	TGTGCCAGTAGTATTAGGATGGACTACAATGAGCAGTTCTTC	CASSIRMDYNEQFF
.	TRBV6-1	.	TRBJ2-7	TGTGCCAGCAGTGAGTGGGGTTCCTACGAGCAGTACTTC	CASSEWGSYEQYF
.	TRBV12-5	.	TRBJ2-5	TGTGCTAGTGGTTTGGACGGAGGGGTTATGGAGACCCAGTACTTC	CASGLDGGVMETQYF
.	TRBV28	TRBD1	TRBJ1-5	TGTGCCAGCAGTTTTGGGACAGCTTATAGCAATCAGCCCCAGCATTTT	CASSFGTAYSNQPQHF
.	TRBV4-1	.	TRBJ1-3	TGCGCCAGCAGCCAAGAATGGGCTAGCTCTGGAAACACCATATATTTT	CASSQEWASSGNTIYF
.	TRBV10-3	TRBD2	TRBJ2-1	TGTGCCATCAGTGAACAGGCGGGAGGGCCTGTGAATGAGCAGTTCTTC	CAISEQAGGPVNEQFF
.	TRBV1	.	TRBJ1-6	TGCACCAGCAGCCAAGAGTACCACGGGGACAATTCACCCCTCCACTTT	CTSSQEYHGDNSPLHF
.	TRBV28	.	TRBJ2-5	TGTGCCAGCAGTGCCTACAGGGAAACCCCCCAAGAGACCCAGTACTTC	CASSAYRETPQETQYF
.	TRBV6-1	TRBD2	TRBJ2-3	TGTGCCAGCAGTGATGGGGACTACACTAGCACAGATACGCAGTATTTT	CASSDGDYTSTDTQYF
few	TRBV21-1	.	TRBJ2-2	TGTGCCAGCAGCCCCCCCGACAGGGGAGTCACCGGGGAGCTGTTTTTT	CASSPPDRGVTGELFF
.	TRBV4-1	.	TRBJ2-1	TGCGCCAGCAGCCTTCTACAGACGGCGTCCTACAATGAGCAGTTCTTC	CASSLLQTASYNEQFF
.	TRBV7-9	.	TRBJ2-1	TGTGCCAGCAGCTTTCCGGACGGTCCCAAGCAGTTCTTC	CASSFPDGPKQFF
once	TRBV15	TRBD1	TRBJ2-7	TGTGCCACCAGCCCAGACAGGGGGTACGAGCAGTACTTC	CATSPDRGYEQYF
.	TRBV5-4	.	TRBJ2-3	TGTGCCAGCAGCTTCTTCCCCTGGGGGGCCGAAACAGATACGCAGTATTTT	CASSFFPWGAETDTQYF
.	TRBV6-1	.	TRBJ2-2	TGTGCCAGCAGTGAAGGGTCAGGGGCGAACACCGGGGAGCTGTTTTTT	CASSEGSGANTGELFF
.	TRBV5-1	TRBD1	TRBJ1-1	TGCGCCAGCAGCTCAGGACAGGGGGTGACTGAAGCTTTCTTT	CASSSGQGVTEAFF
.	TRBV9	TRBD2	TRBJ2-7	TGTGCCAGCAGCGGAACTAGCGGGAGCTTCGACGAGCAGTACTTC	CASSGTSGSFDEQYF
once	TRBV7-2	.	TRBJ2-1	TGTGCCAGCAACCGGGGAGCGACAGCCTTCTACAATGAGCAGTTCTTC	CASNRGATAFYNEQFF
.	TRBV27	.	TRBJ1-4	TGTGCCAGCAGTTTAGTTGCAACTAATGAAAAACTGTTTTTT	CASSLVATNEKLFF
.	TRBV6-1	TRBD1	TRBJ2-6	TGTGCCAGCAGTGAATTGGGACAGGGTGTTACTGGGGCCAACGTCCTGACTTTC	CASSELGQGVTGANVLTF
.	TRBV6-1	.	TRBJ2-3	TGTGCCAGCAGTGTGTCCAGACACAGCACAGATACGCAGTATTTT	CASSVSRHSTDTQYF
.	TRBV14	.	TRBJ2-1	TGTGCCAGCAGCCAATCGGGGGCTGGTGAGCAGTTCTTC	CASSQSGAGEQFF
.	TRBV13	TRBD2	TRBJ2-1	TGTGCCACCCAAGGACTAGCGGGAGGCAATGAGCAGTTCTTC	CATQGLAGGNEQFF
.	TRBV27	TRBD1	TRBJ1-6	TGTGCCAGCAGGGGGGGGACAGGGGCGTTGTCCTATAATTCACCCCTCCACTTT	CASRGGTGALSYNSPLHF
.	TRBV6-6	.	TRBJ2-3	TGTGCCAGCAGTTCCGTGTGGGCAGATACGCAGTATTTT	CASSSVWADTQYF
.	TRBV25-1	TRBD1	TRBJ2-7	TGTGCCAGCGCTGGACAGGGCCACGAGCAGTACTTC	CASAGQGHEQYF
.	TRBV4-3	.	TRBJ2-7	TGCGCCAGCAGCCAAGGAATTAAAGCGGGCTCCGAGCAGTACTTC	CASSQGIKAGSEQYF
.	TRBV29-1	.	TRBJ2-1	TGCAGCGTTGAAGATGGACTGTATAATGAGCAGTTCTTC	CSVEDGLYNEQFF
.	TRBV2	.	TRBJ2-1	TGTGCCAGCAGTGATGTGGGCGGGCGTGGGGATGAGCAGTTCTTC	CASSDVGGRGDEQFF
.	TRBV9	.	TRBJ1-6	TGTGCCAGCAGCGAAGCGAGCTCCTATAATTCACCCCTCCACTTT	CASSEASSYNSPLHF
few	TRBV19	.	TRBJ2-1	TGTGCCAGTAGTATAGCCGGTGATGAGCAGTTCTTC	CASSIAGDEQFF
once	TRBV10-1	TRBD1	TRBJ2-7	TGCGCCAGCAGTGATAGGACAGGGGGGTACGAGCAGTACTTC	CASSDRTGGYEQYF
.	TRBV9	.	TRBJ2-5	TGTGCCAGCAGCGACGGGGGTATAGGAGAGACCCAGTACTTC	CASSDGGIGETQYF